Only a few counts were recorded for the clone carrying this T cell receptor (beta chain). The entry originates in a study of patients and donors after allogeneic stem cell transplantation. In germline, CDR1 is SEHNR, CDR2 FQNEAQ (reference sequence). CDR3 length equals 12 residues. Deletions cut 5 bases from V and 10 bases from J, with 13 bases between. TCRdb processed the RT-PCR reads anew with MiXCR; each CDR3 protein has one entry. Among 200,000 to 250,000 distinct CDR3 sequences listed, roughly 14% were seen once. This TCR was sampled from a human donor who was either an allogeneic HSCT recipient or a stem cell or donor lymphocyte infusion donor (not recorded which). It is not recorded whose cells these are; they may come from a transplant donor. Sequencing was performed on blood, either unsorted or a sorted T cell fraction (not recorded which). The chain is built from TRBV7-9 and TRBJ2-3, with D hard to call. The CDR3 reads CASSPPAGPQYF. CDR3 DNA: TGTGCCAGCAGCCCCCCCGCAGGTCCGCAGTATTTT. The full variable domain, in which reference TRBV7-9 and TRBJ2-3 provide the parts outside the CDR3, is DTGVSQNPRHKITKRGQNVTFRCDPISEHNRLYWYRQTLGQGPEFLTYFQNEAQLEKSRLLSDRFSAERPKGSFSTLEIQRTEQGDSAMYLCASSPPAGPQYFGPGTRLTVL.